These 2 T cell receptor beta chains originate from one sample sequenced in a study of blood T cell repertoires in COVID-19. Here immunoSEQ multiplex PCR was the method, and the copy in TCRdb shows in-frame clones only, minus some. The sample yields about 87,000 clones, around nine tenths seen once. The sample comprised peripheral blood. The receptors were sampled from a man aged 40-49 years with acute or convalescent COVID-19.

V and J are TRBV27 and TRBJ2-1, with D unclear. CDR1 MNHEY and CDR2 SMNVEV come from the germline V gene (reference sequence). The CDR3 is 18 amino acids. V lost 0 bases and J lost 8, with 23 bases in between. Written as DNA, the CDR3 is TGTGCCAGCAGTTTATCGAGCTCTAGGCGTTTCCGCTTAGATGAGCAGTTCTTC. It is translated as CASSLSSSRRFRLDEQFF.

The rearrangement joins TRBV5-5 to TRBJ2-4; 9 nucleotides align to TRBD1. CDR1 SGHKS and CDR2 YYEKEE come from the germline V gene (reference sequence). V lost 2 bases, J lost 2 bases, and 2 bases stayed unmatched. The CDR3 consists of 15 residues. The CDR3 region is CASSLGTGTKNIQYF. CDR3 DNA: TGTGCCAGCAGCTTAGGGACAGGGACCAAAAACATTCAGTACTTC.